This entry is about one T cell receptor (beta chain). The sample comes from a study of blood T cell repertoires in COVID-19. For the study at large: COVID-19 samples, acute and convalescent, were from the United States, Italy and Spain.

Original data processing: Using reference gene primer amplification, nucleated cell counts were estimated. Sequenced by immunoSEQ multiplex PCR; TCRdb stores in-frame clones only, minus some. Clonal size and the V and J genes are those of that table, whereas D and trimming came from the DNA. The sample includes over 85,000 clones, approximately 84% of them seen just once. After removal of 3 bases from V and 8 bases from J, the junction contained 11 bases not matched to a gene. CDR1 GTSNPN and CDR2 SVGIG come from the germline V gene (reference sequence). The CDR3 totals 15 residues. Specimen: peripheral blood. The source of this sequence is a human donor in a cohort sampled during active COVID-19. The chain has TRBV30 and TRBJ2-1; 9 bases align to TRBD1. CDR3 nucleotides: TGTGCCTGGAGCCATCGGACAGGGGTGGGCGATGAGCAGTTCTTC. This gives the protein CAWSHRTGVGDEQFF.